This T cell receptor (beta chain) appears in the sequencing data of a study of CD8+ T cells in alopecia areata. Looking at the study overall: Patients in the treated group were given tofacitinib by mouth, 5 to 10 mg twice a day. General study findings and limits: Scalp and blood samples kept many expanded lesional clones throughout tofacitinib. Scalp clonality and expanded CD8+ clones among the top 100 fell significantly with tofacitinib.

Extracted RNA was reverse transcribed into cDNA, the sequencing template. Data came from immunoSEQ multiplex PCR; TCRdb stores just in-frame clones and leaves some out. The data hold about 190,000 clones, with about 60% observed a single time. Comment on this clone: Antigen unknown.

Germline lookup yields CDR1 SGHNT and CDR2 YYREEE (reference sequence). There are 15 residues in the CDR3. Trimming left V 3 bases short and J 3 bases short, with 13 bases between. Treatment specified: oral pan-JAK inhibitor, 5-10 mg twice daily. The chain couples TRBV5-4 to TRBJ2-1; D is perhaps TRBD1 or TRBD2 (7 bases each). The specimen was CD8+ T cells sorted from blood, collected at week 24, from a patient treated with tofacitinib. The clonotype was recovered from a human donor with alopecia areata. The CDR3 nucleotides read TGTGCCAGCAGCTCAGACAGGGACTACTACAATGAGCAGTTCTTC. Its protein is CASSSDRDYYNEQFF.